One and the same sample provided the 26 T cell receptor beta chains below, sequenced in a study of T cell responses to AZD1222 COVID-19 vaccine. The method was immunoSEQ multiplex PCR; TCRdb's version includes in-frame clones alone and lacks a portion of them. The sample shows 80,000 or so clones, around nine tenths of them seen only once. The sequencing used peripheral blood, collected on day 0 of MenACWY control vaccination. These receptors all stem from an adult in good health.

V gene TRBV6-5 combines with J gene TRBJ1-4; possible D gene TRBD1, 5 bases. The CDR3 is 15 residues long. Germline V lookup: CDR1 MNHEY, CDR2 SVGAGI. The V end lost 8 bases, the J end lost 7 bases, and 20 bases lay between the germline ends. The CDR3 loop reads CASRPGLSQVEKLFF. DNA for the CDR3: TGTGCCAGCCGACCGGGACTCTCACAAGTTGAAAAACTGTTTTTT.

The rearrangement joins TRBV3-1 (or the pseudogene TRBV3-2) to TRBJ2-1, with 11 positions matching TRBD2. Losses at the gene ends were 8 bases for V and 1 base for J; bases not matched to a gene: 16. Per germline, CDR1 LGHDT and CDR2 YNNKEL (reference sequence). This CDR3 has 19 amino acids. As DNA, the CDR3 is TGTGCCAGCCCCGAGGCAGGGCTAGCGGGAGGAGTGTCCTACAATGAGCAGTTCTTC. Protein sequence: CASPEAGLAGGVSYNEQFF.

This clone was recorded a few times. The rearrangement links TRBV11-2 to TRBJ1-2; the D is unclear. V was cut by 1 base and J by 6 bases, with 9 bases left in between. The CDR3 has 13 residues. Germline-derived CDR1 and CDR2 are SGHAT and FQNNGV. CDR3 amino acids: CASSLVWENGYTF. The DNA of the CDR3 is TGTGCCAGCAGCTTAGTTTGGGAAAATGGCTACACCTTC. Combining the CDR3 with reference TRBV11-2 and TRBJ1-2 gives the whole variable domain EAGVAQSPRYKIIEKRQSVAFWCNPISGHATLYWYQQILGQGPKLLIQFQNNGVVDDSQLPKDRFSAERLKGVDSTLKIQPAKLEDSAVYLCASSLVWENGYTFGSGTRLTVV.

In its sample, this clone is medium-sized (0.01 to 0.1%). The J gene is TRBJ2-1, the V gene TRBV27; D is uncertain. V lost 6 bases and J lost 10, with 7 bases in between. This CDR3 contains 10 residues. Germline V CDR1 and CDR2: MNHEY, SMNVEV (reference sequence). The CDR3 spells CASRGAEQFF. Written as DNA, the CDR3 is TGTGCCAGCAGAGGTGCGGAGCAGTTCTTC.

The chain uses TRBV5-8 and TRBJ1-2; no reliable D call. The germline V gene has CDR1 SGHTS and CDR2 YDEGEE. This CDR3 is 13 amino acids long. The V end was cut by 5 bases, the J end by 4 bases, with 12 bases between. In nucleotides, the CDR3 is TGTGCCAGCAGTGGACCGCCGTCCTATGGCTACACCTTC. This translates into CASSGPPSYGYTF.

This chain uses TRBV3-1 (or the pseudogene TRBV3-2) with TRBJ2-2; no clear D. The CDR3 consists of 17 residues. Germline V gives CDR1 LGHDT, CDR2 YNNKEL (reference sequence). Trimming cost V 6 bases and J 4 bases, with 21 bases left between them. The CDR3 sequence is CASRLVPQSTGTGELFF. The CDR3 DNA follows: TGTGCCAGCAGACTCGTCCCCCAGAGTACGGGCACCGGGGAGCTGTTTTTT.

The chain combines TRBV5-1 with TRBJ1-1; possibly TRBD1 for D (6 bases). Trimming took 0 bases from V and 3 from J, leaving 15 bases between them. The CDR3 sequence is 16 residues long. Germline V gene data show CDR1 as SGHRS and CDR2 as YFSETQ. CDR3 DNA: TGCGCCAGCAGCTTGGGTATGGGGGCAGGGGACACTGAAGCTTTCTTT. This gives the protein CASSLGMGAGDTEAFF.

CDR3 nucleotides: TGTGCCAGCAGCCCCGCCTCTGGGGCATCGGGAGCTTTCTTT. Translated, it gives CASSPASGASGAFF. The rearrangement joins TRBV5-4 to TRBJ1-1; maybe TRBD1 (5 bases). Germline V gives CDR1 SGHNT, CDR2 YYREEE (reference sequence). V was shortened by 4 bases and J by 10 bases, with 20 bases between the two germline ends. This CDR3 is 14 amino acids long.

The DNA for the CDR3 is TGTGCCAGCAGCGTAGTGTCGGATTCACCCCTCCACTTT. Amino acids: CASSVVSDSPLHF. This rearrangement joins TRBV9 to TRBJ1-6; D is uncertain. The CDR3 is 13 amino acids. Germline V lookup: CDR1 SGDLS, CDR2 YYNGEE. V lost 0 bases and J lost 8, with 6 bases in between.

This chain uses TRBV5-4 with TRBJ1-1; D gene unclear. CDR1 SGHNT and CDR2 YYREEE come from the germline V gene (reference sequence). The ends were cut back, 4 bases at V and 7 bases at J, with 14 bases in the middle. The CDR3 contains 13 residues. CDR3 sequence (DNA): TGTGCCAGCAGCCGTGGAGGGCCCGGTGAAGCTTTCTTT. Translated, it gives CASSRGGPGEAFF.

The V and J genes are TRBV7-9 and TRBJ1-6; the D gene is possibly TRBD1 (6 bases). This CDR3 is built from 11 residues. With 5 bases removed from V and 15 bases from J, the gap between germline ends came to 11 bases. Germline V gene lookup returns CDR1 SEHNR and CDR2 FQNEAQ (reference sequence). The CDR3 region has the DNA TGTGCCAGCAGCCACAGGGTTGTCCTCCACTTT. This gives the protein CASSHRVVLHF.

The J gene is TRBJ1-2, the V gene TRBV18; 9 bases are shared with TRBD1. Germline trimming cut 4 bases from V and 2 bases from J; bases unmatched to any gene: 2. CDR1 is KGHSH, CDR2 LQKENI, per germline. CDR3 size: 14 residues. CDR3 in DNA: TGTGCCAGCTCACAGGGACAGGGCAACTATGGCTACACCTTC. This gives the protein CASSQGQGNYGYTF.

This clone has just one count. The rearrangement uses TRBV30 and TRBJ1-4; no clear D gene. The CDR3 extends over 15 amino acids. With 2 bases removed from V and 7 bases from J, the gap between germline ends came to 17 bases. Per the germline V gene, CDR1 is GTSNPN and CDR2 is SVGIG (reference sequence). This chain's CDR3 is CAWSSGLGIGEKLFF. In nucleotides, the CDR3 is TGTGCCTGGAGTTCTGGTCTCGGGATCGGTGAAAAACTGTTTTTT.

The chain has TRBV6-5 and TRBJ2-7; TRBD1 agrees at 7 bases. The CDR3 runs to 13 residues. V trimming: 7 bases; J trimming: 1 base; junction bases outside the gene matches: 4. Germline loops: CDR1 MNHEY, CDR2 SVGAGI. The CDR3 sequence: CASTPGQSYEQYF. In DNA, the CDR3 is TGTGCCAGCACCCCGGGACAGTCCTACGAGCAGTACTTC.

This chain links TRBV7-2 with TRBJ2-7; the D is unclear. Trimming cost V 2 bases and J 1 base, with 15 bases left between them. Per germline, CDR1 SGHTA and CDR2 FQGNSA. The CDR3 sequence is 16 residues long. CDR3 in DNA: TGTGCCAGCAGCTTACCCCCATCTTTCGGGTCCTACGAGCAGTACTTC. Its protein is CASSLPPSFGSYEQYF.

The rearrangement uses TRBV5-4 and TRBJ1-1, with TRBD1 matching over 7 bases. Germline V gene sequence: CDR1 SGHNT, CDR2 YYREEE (reference sequence). The CDR3 is made up of 14 amino acids. V trimming: 4 bases; J trimming: 7 bases; junction bases outside the gene matches: 10. The CDR3, as DNA: TGTGCCAGCAGCATCTTACCGACAGGGAATGAAGCTTTCTTT. Residues: CASSILPTGNEAFF.

Only a few counts were recorded for this clone. The chain is built from TRBV11-2 and TRBJ2-3; 10 bases fit TRBD1. This CDR3 region has 16 residues. Germline-derived CDR1 and CDR2 are SGHAT and FQNNGV. Trimming took 4 bases from V and 4 from J; bases not matched to a gene: 8. The CDR3 region has the DNA TGTGCCAGCAGCTATTGGACAGGGGGGTATCCAGATACGCAGTATTTT. As protein: CASSYWTGGYPDTQYF.

The V and J genes are TRBV10-2 and TRBJ2-1; the D is unclear. The germline V gene encodes CDR1 WSHSY and CDR2 SAAADI. V was clipped by 6 bases and J by 7 bases, with 16 bases between them. The CDR3 loop spans 14 amino acids. The CDR3 protein is CASREGGVGNEQFF. The DNA for the CDR3 is TGCGCCAGCAGGGAAGGTGGAGTGGGGAATGAGCAGTTCTTC.

The V gene is TRBV19, the J gene TRBJ2-3; weak D call: TRBD1 (5 bases). This CDR3 spans 12 amino acids. Germline CDR1 reads LNHDA; CDR2 reads SQIVND (reference sequence). V lost 5 bases, J lost 4 bases, and 7 bases lay in between. The CDR3 protein is CASSLRADTQYF. The CDR3 coding sequence is TGTGCCAGTAGTCTCAGGGCAGATACGCAGTATTTT.

The chain recombines TRBV5-4 with TRBJ2-1; TRBD1 matches 9 bases. V lost 3 bases and J lost 12; bases outside the gene matches: 22. Germline CDR1 SGHNT, CDR2 YYREEE (reference sequence). The CDR3 covers 18 residues. The CDR3 is CASSYGTGRHGSPLRQFF. In DNA form, the CDR3 reads TGTGCCAGCAGCTACGGGACAGGGAGACATGGGTCGCCTTTACGGCAGTTCTTC.

This clone was seen only a few times. The chain joins TRBV2 to TRBJ2-2, with D perhaps matching TRBD2 (6 bases). The CDR3 totals 14 residues. The germline V gene has CDR1 SNHLY and CDR2 FYNNEI. V dropped 7 bases and J dropped 6 bases, with 15 bases sitting between them. CDR3 protein: CASTLRRGAGELFF. For the CDR3, the DNA is TGTGCCAGCACTCTGAGGCGGGGAGCCGGGGAGCTGTTTTTT.

The CDR3 region is CASSPPTGGYGYTF. Here the CDR3 DNA reads TGTGCCAGCAGTCCTCCGACAGGGGGCTATGGCTACACCTTC. This rearrangement joins TRBV6-6 to TRBJ1-2, with 9 bases that match TRBD1. Per germline, CDR1 MNHNY and CDR2 SVGAGI (reference sequence). The CDR3 runs 14 residues. V was pared by 5 bases and J by 4 bases, with 5 bases of the junction left unmatched.

The chain uses TRBV7-9 and TRBJ1-1; 8 bases line up with TRBD1. J was trimmed by 5 bases and V by 7 bases; bases with no gene match: 6. The CDR3 runs to 13 residues. Germline V CDR1 and CDR2: SEHNR, FQNEAQ (reference sequence). CDR3: CASTDRGWTEAFF. The CDR3 coding sequence is TGTGCCAGCACCGACAGGGGTTGGACTGAAGCTTTCTTT.

The CDR3 region is CARSLTSGLSGDTQYF. DNA of the CDR3: TGTGCCAGAAGCTTGACTAGCGGGCTATCGGGAGATACGCAGTATTTT. This chain links TRBV5-3 with TRBJ2-3, with 9 bases that match TRBD2. TRBV5-3 is an ORF, with its function uncertain. The CDR3 consists of 16 residues. The V segment lost 1 base and the J segment 5 bases; nucleotides outside the gene matches: 8.

The chain links TRBV3-1 (or the pseudogene TRBV3-2) to TRBJ2-1; TRBD1 is a possible D gene (6 bases). The CDR3 has 15 amino acids. V lost 6 bases and J lost 1, with 13 bases in between. Per germline, CDR1 LGHDT and CDR2 YNNKEL (reference sequence). This CDR3 reads CASRPTGLSYNEQFF. The CDR3 coding sequence is TGTGCCAGCAGGCCAACAGGGTTGTCCTACAATGAGCAGTTCTTC.

The rearrangement links TRBV7-9 to TRBJ2-5; 10 nucleotides line up with TRBD1. This CDR3 has 16 amino acids. Germline CDR1 is SEHNR and CDR2 is FQNEAQ (reference sequence). V was clipped by 3 bases and J by 4 bases; unmatched bases: 8. The CDR3, as DNA: TGTGCCAGCAGCTTCACATTGGGGACAGGGGTAGAGACCCAGTACTTC. Translation gives CASSFTLGTGVETQYF.